This T cell receptor beta chain was sequenced during a study of T cells after yellow fever vaccination. There are a few counts of this clonotype. The target antigen is unknown. Universal primer sites and UMIs were introduced during 5'RACE template-switching synthesis of TCR cDNA. TCRdb used MiXCR to reprocess the 5' RACE reads, holding one entry per CDR3 protein. The sample has 500,000 to 650,000 distinct CDR3 sequences, around a sixth seen once. V lost 4 bases, J lost 1 base, and 4 bases stayed unmatched. The CDR3 sequence is 14 residues long. CDR1 is SGDLS, CDR2 YYNGEE, per germline. Overall study findings and caveats: Subsequent to the booster, the majority of primary-vaccination clones reappeared (96% CD4, more than 70% CD8).

The specimen comprised PBMCs, sampled around 5 days after the first yellow fever vaccination. The receptor was derived from a man younger than 30 who received the YFV17D yellow fever vaccine. The chain uses TRBV9 and TRBJ2-5, with 7 bases fitting TRBD1. CDR3: CASSQGTVQETQYF. The CDR3 region has the DNA TGTGCCAGCAGCCAAGGGACAGTCCAAGAGACCCAGTACTTC.